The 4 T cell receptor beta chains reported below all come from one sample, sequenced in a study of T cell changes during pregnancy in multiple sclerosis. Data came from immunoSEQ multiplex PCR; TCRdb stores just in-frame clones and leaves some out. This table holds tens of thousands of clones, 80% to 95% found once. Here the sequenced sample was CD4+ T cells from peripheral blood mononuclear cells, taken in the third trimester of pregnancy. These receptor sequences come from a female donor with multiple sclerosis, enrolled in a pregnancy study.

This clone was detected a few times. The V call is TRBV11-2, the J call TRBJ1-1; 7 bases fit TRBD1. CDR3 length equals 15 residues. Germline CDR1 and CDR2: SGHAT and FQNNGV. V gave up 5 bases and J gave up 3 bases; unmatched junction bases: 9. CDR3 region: CASSQSDRSDTEAFF. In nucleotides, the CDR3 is TGTGCCAGCAGCCAATCGGACAGGAGCGACACTGAAGCTTTCTTT.

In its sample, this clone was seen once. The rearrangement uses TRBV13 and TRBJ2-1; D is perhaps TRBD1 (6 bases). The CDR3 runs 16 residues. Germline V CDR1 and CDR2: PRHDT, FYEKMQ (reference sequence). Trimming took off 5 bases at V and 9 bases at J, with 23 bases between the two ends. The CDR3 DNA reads TGTGCCAGCAGCCCCACTACCCAATACAGGGCGGGTGAGCAGTTCTTC. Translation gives CASSPTTQYRAGEQFF. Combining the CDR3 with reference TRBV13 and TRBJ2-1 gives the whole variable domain AAGVIQSPRHLIKEKRETATLKCYPIPRHDTVYWYQQGPGQDPQFLISFYEKMQSDKGSIPDRFSAQQFSDYHSELNMSSLELGDSALYFCASSPTTQYRAGEQFFGPGTRLTVL.

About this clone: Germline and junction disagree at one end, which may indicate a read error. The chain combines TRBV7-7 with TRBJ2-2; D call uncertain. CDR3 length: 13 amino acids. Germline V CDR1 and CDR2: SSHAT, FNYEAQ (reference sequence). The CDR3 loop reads CASSPTNTGELFF. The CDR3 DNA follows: TGTGCTAGCAGCCCAACTAACACCGGGGAGCTGTTTTTT.

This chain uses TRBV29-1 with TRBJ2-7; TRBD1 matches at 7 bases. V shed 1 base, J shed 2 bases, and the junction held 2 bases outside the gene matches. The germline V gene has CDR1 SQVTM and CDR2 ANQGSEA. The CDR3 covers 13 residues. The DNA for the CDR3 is TGCAGCGTTGAAGGGACAGGAACCTACGAGCAGTACTTC. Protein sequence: CSVEGTGTYEQYF.